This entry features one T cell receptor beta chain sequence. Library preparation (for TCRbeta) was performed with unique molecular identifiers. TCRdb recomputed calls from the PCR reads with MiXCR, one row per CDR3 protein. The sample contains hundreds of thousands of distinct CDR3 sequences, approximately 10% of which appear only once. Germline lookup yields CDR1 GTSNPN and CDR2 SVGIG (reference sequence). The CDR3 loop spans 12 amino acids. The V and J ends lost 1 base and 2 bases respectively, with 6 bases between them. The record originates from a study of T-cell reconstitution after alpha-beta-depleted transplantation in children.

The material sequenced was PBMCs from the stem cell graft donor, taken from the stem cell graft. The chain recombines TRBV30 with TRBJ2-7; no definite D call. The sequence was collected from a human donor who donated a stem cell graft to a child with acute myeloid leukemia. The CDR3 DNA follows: TGTGCCTGGAGTGAAGGGCCCTACGAGCAGTACTTC. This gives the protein CAWSEGPYEQYF.